The 10 T cell receptor beta chains below were found in one sample sequenced in a study of blood T cell repertoires in COVID-19. Some clones are missing from TCRdb's copy, which holds only in-frame ones; the method was immunoSEQ multiplex PCR. The sample holds about 71,000 clones, 75% to 90% seen once. The sample taken for sequencing was peripheral blood. The receptor set was obtained from a man aged 45-60 years with active COVID-19.

This clone was found once. The chain is built from TRBV4-3 and TRBJ2-5, with TRBD2 identical over 14 bases. The germline V gene encodes CDR1 LGHNA and CDR2 YSLEER. Trimming took 1 base from V and 5 from J; bases not matched to a gene: 6. This CDR3 region has 17 residues. CDR3 protein: CASSQGRLAGGVETQYF. In nucleotides, the CDR3 is TGCGCCAGCAGCCAAGGCCGACTAGCGGGGGGGGTCGAGACCCAGTACTTC.

The V and J genes are TRBV15 and TRBJ1-5; tentative D call: TRBD1 (5 bases). V lost 0 bases and J 0 bases, leaving 12 bases between the germline ends. The CDR3 runs to 17 residues. CDR1 and CDR2 from the germline V gene are LNHNV and YYDKDF (reference sequence). CDR3 amino acids: CATSRDSGVYSNQPQHF. CDR3 nucleotide sequence: TGTGCCACCAGCAGAGATTCGGGGGTCTATAGCAATCAGCCCCAGCATTTT.

The chain uses TRBV6-5 and TRBJ1-2; a possible D gene is TRBD1 (6 bases). The CDR3 runs to 15 residues. Germline CDR1 reads MNHEY; CDR2 reads SVGAGI. Trimming removed 2 bases at V and 2 bases at J, with 12 bases between. The CDR3 DNA reads TGTGCCAGCAGTTACACCGGACAGTCAAACTATGGCTACACCTTC. Translating gives CASSYTGQSNYGYTF.

This chain joins TRBV19 and TRBJ1-5, with D perhaps TRBD1 (5 bases). The CDR3 has 16 amino acids. Germline CDR1 is LNHDA and CDR2 is SQIVND (reference sequence). V lost 8 bases and J 0 bases, leaving 17 bases between the germline ends. The chain's CDR3 is CASGGGGVYSNQPQHF. The DNA for the CDR3 is TGTGCCAGTGGGGGTGGCGGGGTATATAGCAATCAGCCCCAGCATTTT. Combining the CDR3 with reference TRBV19 and TRBJ1-5 gives the whole variable domain DGGITQSPKYLFRKEGQNVTLSCEQNLNHDAMYWYRQDPGQGLRLIYYSQIVNDFQKGDIAEGYSVSREKKESFPLTVTSAQKNPTAFYLCASGGGGVYSNQPQHFGDGTRLSIL.

The chain couples TRBV6-6 to TRBJ2-1; 8 bases line up with TRBD1. The germline CDR1 and CDR2 sequences are MNHNY and SVGAGI (reference sequence). This CDR3 has 14 amino acids. Trimming took 5 bases from V and 1 from J; bases not matched to a gene: 1. DNA for the CDR3: TGTGCCAGCAGTAGGGACAGGTCCTACAATGAGCAGTTCTTC. It specifies CASSRDRSYNEQFF.

This clone was seen a handful of times. The chain carries TRBV7-2 and TRBJ1-2; D is perhaps TRBD1 (5 bases). CDR1 SGHTA and CDR2 FQGNSA come from the germline V gene. The length of the CDR3 is 13 residues. The V end lost 2 bases, the J end lost 3 bases, and 7 bases lay between the germline ends. In nucleotides, the CDR3 is TGTGCCAGCAGCTTAACCAGGGACTATGGCTACACCTTC. This codes for CASSLTRDYGYTF.

The J gene is TRBJ1-1, the V gene TRBV25-1, with D tentatively TRBD1 (5 bases). Trimming shortened V by 1 base and J by 4 bases, and 13 bases separated the two germline ends. Per germline, CDR1 MGHDK and CDR2 SYGVNS. This CDR3 is built from 15 residues. CDR3 bases: TGTGCCAGCAGTGAATTTTGGGGGAGGGCCACTGAAGCTTTCTTT. It yields the protein CASSEFWGRATEAFF.

The J gene is TRBJ2-2, the V gene TRBV18, with 13 bases matching TRBD2. V was pared by 5 bases and J by 6 bases, with 6 bases of the junction left unmatched. Germline V lookup: CDR1 KGHSH, CDR2 LQKENI. The CDR3 runs 16 residues. The CDR3 spells CASSSRTSGGPGELFF. The CDR3 bases are TGTGCCAGCTCATCCCGGACTAGCGGGGGACCCGGGGAGCTGTTTTTT.

The chain has TRBV10-3 and TRBJ2-5, with TRBD2 matching over 8 bases. Germline assignment: CDR1 ENHRY and CDR2 SYGVKD. J lost 3 bases, V lost 5 bases, and 5 bases had no gene match. This CDR3 is built from 14 residues. The DNA for the CDR3 is TGTGCCATCAGTCCGGTTAGCGGGGAAGAGACCCAGTACTTC. Translating gives CAISPVSGEETQYF.

The V call is TRBV5-1, the J call TRBJ2-5; D might be TRBD1 (6 bases). V was cut by 2 bases and J by 5 bases, with 16 bases left in between. The CDR3 length is 15 residues. The V gene's germline CDR1 is SGHRS and CDR2 YFSETQ. CDR3: CASSFAGDSWETQYF. The CDR3 DNA reads TGCGCCAGCAGCTTCGCAGGGGATTCCTGGGAGACCCAGTACTTC. Combining the CDR3 with reference TRBV5-1 and TRBJ2-5 gives the whole variable domain KAGVTQTPRYLIKTRGQQVTLSCSPISGHRSVSWYQQTPGQGLQFLFEYFSETQRNKGNFPGRFSGRQFSNSRSEMNVSTLELGDSALYLCASSFAGDSWETQYFGPGTRLLVL.